The rows below give T cell receptor beta chains drawn from one sample of a study of quantifying T cell responses using KT2 cells. Via MiXCR, TCRdb re-called the UMI-ligation and nested PCR reads, giving one row per CDR3 protein. The table shows around 56,000 distinct CDR3 sequences, with around an eighth occurring only once. Sequences were obtained from PBMCs spiked with cells of the T cell clone KT2. The receptors were sampled from a human donor. Both conserved end residues are part of each CDR3. A D gene is named only where the DNA matches it firmly. Expanded clones get a size class; other rows say once, few or many, or leave the size out.

>TRBJ1-2|NA|few|TRBV3-1
CASSQDWTAAGYTF
TGTGCCAGCAGCCAAGATTGGACAGCTGCTGGCTACACCTTC
>TRBJ2-5|NA|many|TRBV7-2
CASSFVRGIQETQYF
TGTGCCAGCAGCTTCGTAAGGGGGATCCAAGAGACCCAGTACTTC
>TRBJ2-6|NA|few|TRBV4-2
CASSQEDNTGANVLTF
TGTGCCAGCAGCCAAGAGGATAATACTGGGGCCAACGTCCTGACTTTC
>TRBJ2-1|TRBD2|NA|TRBV19
CASKGAGGSNEQFF
TGTGCCAGTAAAGGGGCGGGGGGGTCGAATGAGCAGTTCTTC
>TRBJ2-1|NA|few|TRBV7-9
CASSPSRGGALGEQFF
TGTGCCAGCAGCCCGTCTCGCGGCGGGGCCCTCGGTGAGCAGTTCTTC
>TRBJ1-2|NA|NA|TRBV28
CASSLLSDRSGYTF
TGTGCCAGCAGTTTATTATCTGACAGGAGCGGCTACACCTTC
>TRBJ1-1|NA|NA|TRBV12-3/TRBV12-4
CASSLPNLPRLAAVF
TGTGCCAGCAGTTTACCGAATCTACCACGTTTGGCGGCGGTCTTT
>TRBJ1-4|NA|many|TRBV5-6
CASSSPDATNEKLFF
TGTGCCAGCAGCTCCCCGGATGCAACTAATGAAAAACTGTTTTTT
>TRBJ2-7|TRBD1|many|TRBV6-5
CASSWGQGNYEQYF
TGTGCCAGCAGTTGGGGACAGGGGAATTACGAGCAGTACTTC
>TRBJ2-7|NA|NA|TRBV25-1
CASSELAGPSSYEQYF
TGTGCCAGCAGTGAATTAGCAGGACCATCCTCCTACGAGCAGTACTTC
>TRBJ2-5|NA|few|TRBV29-1
CSGATELETQYF
TGCAGCGGGGCGACAGAGTTGGAGACCCAGTACTTC
>TRBJ1-1|NA|few|TRBV30
CAWSSDGTEAFF
TGTGCCTGGAGCAGTGATGGCACTGAAGCTTTCTTT
>TRBJ1-6|NA|NA|TRBV6-1
CASSPESIYNSPLHF
TGTGCCAGCAGTCCGGAGAGCATCTATAATTCACCCCTCCACTTT
>TRBJ2-5|TRBD2|few|TRBV7-9
CASSTSGRARPGETQYF
TGTGCCAGCAGCACGAGCGGGAGGGCCAGACCTGGGGAGACCCAGTACTTC
>TRBJ1-2|NA|few|TRBV29-1
CSVGTRANYGYTF
TGCAGCGTTGGAACAAGAGCTAACTATGGCTACACCTTC
>TRBJ2-1|NA|many|TRBV12-3/TRBV12-4
CASSFRRQEQFF
TGTGCCAGCAGTTTCCGCCGCCAGGAGCAGTTCTTC
>TRBJ2-1|NA|NA|TRBV20-1
CSGNRGMGGPSYNEQFF
TGCAGTGGTAACAGGGGTATGGGGGGGCCGTCCTACAATGAGCAGTTCTTC
>TRBJ1-1|NA|many|TRBV14
CASSHSTGRAEAFF
TGTGCCAGCAGCCACAGCACAGGGAGAGCTGAAGCTTTCTTT
>TRBJ1-1|NA|many|TRBV30
CAWRARVRPGAFF
TGTGCCTGGAGGGCCCGAGTTAGGCCGGGAGCTTTCTTT
>TRBJ2-7|TRBD1|many|TRBV6-1
CASSTRGTGVEQYF
TGTGCCAGCAGTACTCGGGGAACAGGGGTCGAGCAGTACTTC
>TRBJ2-1|NA|NA|TRBV11-3
CASSRGGTYNEQFF
TGTGCCAGCAGCAGGGGAGGAACCTACAATGAGCAGTTCTTC
>TRBJ2-7|NA|NA|TRBV18
CASSPVLRTNSYEQYF
TGTGCCAGCTCACCGGTCCTTCGGACAAACTCCTACGAGCAGTACTTC
>TRBJ2-1|TRBD2|NA|TRBV20-1
CSAPKRLLAGNEQFF
TGCAGTGCTCCTAAGCGCCTCTTAGCGGGCAATGAGCAGTTCTTC
>TRBJ2-2|NA|few|TRBV12-3/TRBV12-4
CASSKGTDPTGELFF
TGTGCCAGCAGTAAGGGGACCGATCCCACCGGGGAGCTGTTTTTT
>TRBJ1-2|NA|many|TRBV30
CAWSPIGARGYTF
TGTGCCTGGAGTCCCATCGGGGCTCGAGGCTACACCTTC
>TRBJ1-5|NA|many|TRBV20-1
CSASHRSTGNQPQHF
TGCAGTGCTAGTCACAGGTCTACTGGCAATCAGCCCCAGCATTTT
>TRBJ2-3|TRBD2|many|TRBV10-2
CASREAGRPDTQYF
TGCGCCAGCAGGGAAGCGGGGAGGCCAGATACGCAGTATTTT
>TRBJ1-4|NA|NA|TRBV15
CATSRDTATNEKLFF
TGTGCCACCAGCAGAGACACAGCAACTAATGAAAAACTGTTTTTT
>TRBJ2-5|TRBD1|few|TRBV11-2
CASSLEQGAIDQYF
TGTGCCAGCAGCTTAGAACAGGGGGCCATAGACCAGTACTTC
>TRBJ1-2|NA|few|TRBV6-5
CASSSREDYGYTF
TGTGCCAGCAGTTCTCGGGAGGATTATGGCTACACCTTC
>TRBJ1-1|NA|many|TRBV2
CASSEIRGARVAEAFF
TGTGCCAGCAGTGAAATCAGGGGCGCGAGGGTGGCTGAAGCTTTCTTT
>TRBJ2-1|NA|few|TRBV9
CASSVSGTLRNEQFF
TGTGCCAGCAGCGTTTCAGGCACCCTTCGGAATGAGCAGTTCTTC